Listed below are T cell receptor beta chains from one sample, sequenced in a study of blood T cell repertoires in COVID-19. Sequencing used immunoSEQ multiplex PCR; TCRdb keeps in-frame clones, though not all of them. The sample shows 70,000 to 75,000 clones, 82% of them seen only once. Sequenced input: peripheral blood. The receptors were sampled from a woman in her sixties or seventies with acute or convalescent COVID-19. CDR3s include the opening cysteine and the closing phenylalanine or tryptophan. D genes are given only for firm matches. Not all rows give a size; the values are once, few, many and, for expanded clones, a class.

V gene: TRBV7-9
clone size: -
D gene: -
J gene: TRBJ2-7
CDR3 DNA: TGTGCCAGCAGCCAGTGGGGGGACCAAGACGAGCAGTACTTC
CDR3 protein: CASSQWGDQDEQYF

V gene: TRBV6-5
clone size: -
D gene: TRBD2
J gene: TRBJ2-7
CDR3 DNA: TGTGCCAGCTCTGCTAGCGGGAGCTCCTACGAGCAGTACTTC
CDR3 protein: CASSASGSSYEQYF

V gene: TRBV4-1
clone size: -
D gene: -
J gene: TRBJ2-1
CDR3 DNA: TGCGCCAGCAGCCAAGTCTTACAGCCCTACAATGAGCAGTTCTTC
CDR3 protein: CASSQVLQPYNEQFF

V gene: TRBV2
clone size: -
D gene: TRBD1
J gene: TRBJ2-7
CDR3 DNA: TGTGCCAGCGGTCGGGACAGGGGGTACGAGCAGTACTTC
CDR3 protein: CASGRDRGYEQYF

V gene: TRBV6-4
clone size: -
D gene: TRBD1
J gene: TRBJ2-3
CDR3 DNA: TGTGCCAGCAGCGCGACAGGGAGTACAGATACGCAGTATTTT
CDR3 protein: CASSATGSTDTQYF

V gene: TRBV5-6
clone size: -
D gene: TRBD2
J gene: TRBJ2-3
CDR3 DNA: TGTGCCAGCAGCGGGACTAGCGGGGGTTGGACAGATACGCAGTATTTT
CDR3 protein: CASSGTSGGWTDTQYF

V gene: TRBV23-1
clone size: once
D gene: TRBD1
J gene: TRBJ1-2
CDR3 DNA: TGCGCCAGCAGTCACCCCGGGACAGGGGAAAACTATGGCTACACCTTC
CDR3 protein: CASSHPGTGENYGYTF

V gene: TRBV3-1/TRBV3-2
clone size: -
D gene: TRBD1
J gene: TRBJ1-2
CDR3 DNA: TGTGCCAGCAGCCAAGATTCGACAGGGGGATTTCTGTATGGCTACACCTTC
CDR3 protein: CASSQDSTGGFLYGYTF

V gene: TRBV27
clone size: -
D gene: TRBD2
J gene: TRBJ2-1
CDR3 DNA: TGTGCCAGCAGTCCCAGCCCTAGCGGGAGTATGGAGGAGAATGAGCAGTTCTTC
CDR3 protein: CASSPSPSGSMEENEQFF

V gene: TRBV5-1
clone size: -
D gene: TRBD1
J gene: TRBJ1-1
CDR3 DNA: TGCGCCAGCAGCTTGGCCGGACAGGGTGGCACTGAAGCTTTCTTT
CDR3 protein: CASSLAGQGGTEAFF

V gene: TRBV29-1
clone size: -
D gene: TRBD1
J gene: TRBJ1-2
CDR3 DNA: TGCAGCGTTGATCAGACAGGGAACTATGGCTACACCTTC
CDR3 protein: CSVDQTGNYGYTF

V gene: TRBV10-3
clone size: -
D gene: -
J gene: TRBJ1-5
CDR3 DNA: TGTGCCACGGGTCCAGGGTATGACAATCAGCCCCAGCATTTT
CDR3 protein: CATGPGYDNQPQHF

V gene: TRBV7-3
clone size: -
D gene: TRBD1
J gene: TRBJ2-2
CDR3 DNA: TGTGCCAGCAGCCCAACAGGGGACACCGGGGAGCTGTTTTTT
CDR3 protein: CASSPTGDTGELFF

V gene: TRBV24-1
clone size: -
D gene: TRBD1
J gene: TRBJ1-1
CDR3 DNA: TGTGCCACAGGGGGCGAAGGGTCTGAAGCTTTCTTT
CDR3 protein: CATGGEGSEAFF

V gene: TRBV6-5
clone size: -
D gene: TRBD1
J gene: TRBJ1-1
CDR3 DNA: TGTGCCAGCAGACGGCCGGGACAGGCGAACACTGAAGCTTTCTTT
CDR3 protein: CASRRPGQANTEAFF

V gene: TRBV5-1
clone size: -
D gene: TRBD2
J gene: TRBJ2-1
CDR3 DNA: TGCGCCAGCACCCCGTGGACTAGCTCCTACAATGAGCAGTTCTTC
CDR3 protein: CASTPWTSSYNEQFF

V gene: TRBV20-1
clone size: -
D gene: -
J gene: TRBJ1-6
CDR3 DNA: TGCAGTGCTAGTCTCCAGGCGGGAAATTCACCCCTCCACTTT
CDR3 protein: CSASLQAGNSPLHF

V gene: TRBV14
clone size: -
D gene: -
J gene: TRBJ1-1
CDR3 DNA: TGTGCCAGCAGCCAAGATTGGAGGTTGACTGAAGCTTTCTTT
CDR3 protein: CASSQDWRLTEAFF

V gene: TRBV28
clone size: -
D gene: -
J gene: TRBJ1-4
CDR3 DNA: TGTGCCAGCAGTTTATTGGGGGAGGGTGAAAAACTGTTTTTT
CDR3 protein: CASSLLGEGEKLFF

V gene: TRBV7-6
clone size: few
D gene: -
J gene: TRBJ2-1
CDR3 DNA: TGTGCCAGCAGCTTTGAGAATGAGCAGTTCTTC
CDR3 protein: CASSFENEQFF

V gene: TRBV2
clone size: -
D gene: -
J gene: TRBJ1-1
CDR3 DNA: TGTGCCAGCCTGGCAGGGAGGGAGAACACTGAAGCTTTCTTT
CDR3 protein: CASLAGRENTEAFF

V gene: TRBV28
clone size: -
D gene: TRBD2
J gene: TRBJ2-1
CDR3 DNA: TGTGCCAGCAGCCTATGGCTAGCGGGGGGGAGAGCCTACAATGAGCAGTTCTTC
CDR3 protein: CASSLWLAGGRAYNEQFF

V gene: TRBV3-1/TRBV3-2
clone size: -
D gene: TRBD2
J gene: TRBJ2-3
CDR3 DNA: TGTGCCAGCAGCCAAGGGGGACTAGCGGGACTTAGCACAGATACGCAGTATTTT
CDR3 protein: CASSQGGLAGLSTDTQYF

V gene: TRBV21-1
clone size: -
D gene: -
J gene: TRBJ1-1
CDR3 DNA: TGTGCCAGCAGCAAAGCCCTTAAAAGCGGGGGACAATATCAGATGAACACTGAAGCTTTCTTT
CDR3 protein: CASSKALKSGGQYQMNTEAFF

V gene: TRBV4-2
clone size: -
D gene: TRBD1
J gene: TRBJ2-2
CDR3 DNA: TGTGCCAGCAGCCAAGGGACAGGGGACACCGGGGAGCTGTTTTTT
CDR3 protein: CASSQGTGDTGELFF

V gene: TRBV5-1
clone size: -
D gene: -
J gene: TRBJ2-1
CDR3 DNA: TGCGCCAGCAGCTTGGCGATTAGCGGAATCTCCTCCTACAATGAGCAGTTCTTC
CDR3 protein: CASSLAISGISSYNEQFF

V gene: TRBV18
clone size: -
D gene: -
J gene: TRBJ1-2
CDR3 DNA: TGTGCCAGCTCATCAGTGGGCGGCTACACCTTC
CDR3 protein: CASSSVGGYTF

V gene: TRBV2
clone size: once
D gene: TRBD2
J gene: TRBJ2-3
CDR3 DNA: TGTGCCAGCAGTGATTGGCTAGCGGGAGCAGATACGCAGTATTTT
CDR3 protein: CASSDWLAGADTQYF

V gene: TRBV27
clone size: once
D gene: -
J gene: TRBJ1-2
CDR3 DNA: TGTGCCAGCAGGGGGGCCACGGGAGGCTACACCTTC
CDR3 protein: CASRGATGGYTF

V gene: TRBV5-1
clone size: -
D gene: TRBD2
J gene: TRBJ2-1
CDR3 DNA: TGCGCCAGCAGCCCGCCGGGACTAGCGGGGCAAGGGGGCAATGAGCAGTTCTTC
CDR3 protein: CASSPPGLAGQGGNEQFF

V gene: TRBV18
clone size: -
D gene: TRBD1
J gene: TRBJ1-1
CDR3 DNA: TGTGCCAGCTCACAGGGGGCGCGGAACACTGAAGCTTTCTTT
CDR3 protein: CASSQGARNTEAFF

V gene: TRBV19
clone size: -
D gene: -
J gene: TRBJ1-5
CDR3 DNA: TGTGCCAGTAGTACCACCGGAGGGGCAGGGATTAGCAATCAGCCCCAGCATTTT
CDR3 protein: CASSTTGGAGISNQPQHF

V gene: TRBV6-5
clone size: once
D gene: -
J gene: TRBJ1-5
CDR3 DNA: TGTGCCAGCAGTTTTTACAGGGCTGGTCAGCCCCAGCATTTT
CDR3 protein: CASSFYRAGQPQHF